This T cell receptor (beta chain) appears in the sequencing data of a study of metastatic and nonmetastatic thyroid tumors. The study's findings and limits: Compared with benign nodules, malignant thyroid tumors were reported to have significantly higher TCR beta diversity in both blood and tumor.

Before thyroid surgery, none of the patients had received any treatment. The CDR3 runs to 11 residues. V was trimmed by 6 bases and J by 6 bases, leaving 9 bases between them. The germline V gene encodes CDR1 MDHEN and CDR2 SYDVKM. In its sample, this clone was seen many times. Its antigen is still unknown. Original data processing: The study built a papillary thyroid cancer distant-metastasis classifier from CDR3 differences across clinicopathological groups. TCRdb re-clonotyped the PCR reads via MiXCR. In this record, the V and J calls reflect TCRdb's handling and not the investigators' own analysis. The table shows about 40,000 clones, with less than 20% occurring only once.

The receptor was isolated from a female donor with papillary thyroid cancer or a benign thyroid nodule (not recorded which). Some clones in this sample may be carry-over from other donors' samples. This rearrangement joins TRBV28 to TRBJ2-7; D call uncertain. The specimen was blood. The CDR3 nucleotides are TGTGCCAGCAGCCTGGAGTTCGAGCAGTACTTC. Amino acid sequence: CASSLEFEQYF.